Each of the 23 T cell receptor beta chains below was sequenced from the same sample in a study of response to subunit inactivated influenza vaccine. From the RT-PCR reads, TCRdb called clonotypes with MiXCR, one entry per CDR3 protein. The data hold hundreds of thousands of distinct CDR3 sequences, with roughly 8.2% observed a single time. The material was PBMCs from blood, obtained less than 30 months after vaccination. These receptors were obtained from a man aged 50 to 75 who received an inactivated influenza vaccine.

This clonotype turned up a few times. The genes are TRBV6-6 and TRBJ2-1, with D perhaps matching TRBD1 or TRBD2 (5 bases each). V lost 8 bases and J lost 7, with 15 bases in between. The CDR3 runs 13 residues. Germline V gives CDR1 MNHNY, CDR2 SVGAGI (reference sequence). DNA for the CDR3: TGTGCCAGCGCGGACCTGAGGGGAAATGAGCAGTTCTTC. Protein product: CASADLRGNEQFF.

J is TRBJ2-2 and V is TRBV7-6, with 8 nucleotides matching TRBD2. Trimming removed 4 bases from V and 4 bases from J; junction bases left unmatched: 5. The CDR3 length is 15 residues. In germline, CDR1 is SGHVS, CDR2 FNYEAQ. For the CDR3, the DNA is TGTGCCAGCAGCTCCCGGGAGGGGCGCACCGGGGAGCTGTTTTTT. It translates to CASSSREGRTGELFF.

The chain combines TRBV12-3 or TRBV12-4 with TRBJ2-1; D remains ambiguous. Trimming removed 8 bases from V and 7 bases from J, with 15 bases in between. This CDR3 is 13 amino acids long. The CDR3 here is CASGWKVRNEQFF. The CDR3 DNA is TGTGCCAGCGGGTGGAAGGTGAGGAATGAGCAGTTCTTC.

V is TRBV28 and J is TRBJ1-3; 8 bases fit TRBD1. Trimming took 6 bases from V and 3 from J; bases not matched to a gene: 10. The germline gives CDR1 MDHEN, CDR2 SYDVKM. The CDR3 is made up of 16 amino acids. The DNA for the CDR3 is TGTGCCAGCAGCGATCGGGGCAGGGGGCTTGGAAACACCATATATTTT. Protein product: CASSDRGRGLGNTIYF.

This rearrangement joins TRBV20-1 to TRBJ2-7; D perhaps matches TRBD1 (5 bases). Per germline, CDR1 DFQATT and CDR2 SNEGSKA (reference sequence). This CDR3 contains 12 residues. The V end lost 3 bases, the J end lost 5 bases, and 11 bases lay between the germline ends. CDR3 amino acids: CSASRQGHEQYF. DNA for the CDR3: TGCAGTGCTAGCCGGCAGGGCCACGAGCAGTACTTC.

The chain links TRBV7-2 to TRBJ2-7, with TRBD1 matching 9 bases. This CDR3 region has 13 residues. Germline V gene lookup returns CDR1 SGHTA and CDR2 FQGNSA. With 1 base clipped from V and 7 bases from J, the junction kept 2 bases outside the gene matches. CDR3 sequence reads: CASSLGTGAEQYF. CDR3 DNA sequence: TGTGCCAGCAGCTTAGGGACAGGGGCGGAGCAGTACTTC.

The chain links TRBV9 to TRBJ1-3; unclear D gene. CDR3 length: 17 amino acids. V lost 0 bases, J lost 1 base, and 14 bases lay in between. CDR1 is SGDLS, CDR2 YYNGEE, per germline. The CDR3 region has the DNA TGTGCCAGCAGCGTAGATTTGGCAAGCAGGTCTGGAAACACCATATATTTT. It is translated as CASSVDLASRSGNTIYF.

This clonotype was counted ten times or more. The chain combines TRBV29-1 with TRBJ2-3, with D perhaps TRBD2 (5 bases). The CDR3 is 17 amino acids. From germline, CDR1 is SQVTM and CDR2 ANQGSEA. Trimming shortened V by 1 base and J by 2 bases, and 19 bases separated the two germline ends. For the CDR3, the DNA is TGCAGCGTTGAAGGGCGCGGGTGGCGGAGCGTCACAGATACGCAGTATTTT. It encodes CSVEGRGWRSVTDTQYF.

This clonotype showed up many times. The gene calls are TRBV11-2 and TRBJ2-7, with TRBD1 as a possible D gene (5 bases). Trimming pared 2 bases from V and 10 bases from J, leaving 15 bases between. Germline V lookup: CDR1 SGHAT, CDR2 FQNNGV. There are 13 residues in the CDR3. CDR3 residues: CASSLNPDSLQYF. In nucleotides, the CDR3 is TGTGCCAGCAGCTTAAACCCTGACAGCCTCCAGTACTTC.

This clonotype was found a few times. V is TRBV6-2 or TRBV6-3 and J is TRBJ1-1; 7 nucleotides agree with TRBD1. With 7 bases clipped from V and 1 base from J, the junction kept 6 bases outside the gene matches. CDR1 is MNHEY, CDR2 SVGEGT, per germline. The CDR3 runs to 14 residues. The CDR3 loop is CASTRQGPNTEAFF. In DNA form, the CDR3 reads TGTGCCAGCACCCGACAGGGACCGAACACTGAAGCTTTCTTT.

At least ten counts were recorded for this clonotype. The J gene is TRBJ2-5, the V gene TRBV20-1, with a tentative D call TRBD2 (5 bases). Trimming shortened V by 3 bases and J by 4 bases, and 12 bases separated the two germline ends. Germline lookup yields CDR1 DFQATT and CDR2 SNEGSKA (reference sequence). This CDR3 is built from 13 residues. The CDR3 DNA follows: TGCAGTGCTAGTAGGGAGTTTCGAGAGACCCAGTACTTC. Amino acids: CSASREFRETQYF.

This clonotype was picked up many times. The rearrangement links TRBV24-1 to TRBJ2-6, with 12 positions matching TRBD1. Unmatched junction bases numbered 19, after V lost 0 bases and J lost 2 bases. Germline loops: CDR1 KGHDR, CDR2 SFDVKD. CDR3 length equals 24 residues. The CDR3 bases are TGTGCCACCAGTGATTTGAAATCGGCTCCGGGACAGGGGGCCCCCAGCCCTGGGGCCAACGTCCTGACTTTC. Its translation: CATSDLKSAPGQGAPSPGANVLTF.

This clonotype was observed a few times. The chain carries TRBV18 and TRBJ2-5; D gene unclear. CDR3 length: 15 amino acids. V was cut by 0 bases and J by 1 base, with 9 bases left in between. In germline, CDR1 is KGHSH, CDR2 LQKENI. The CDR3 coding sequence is TGTGCCAGCTCACCACCTAGCTTAAGCCAAGAGACCCAGTACTTC. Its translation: CASSPPSLSQETQYF.

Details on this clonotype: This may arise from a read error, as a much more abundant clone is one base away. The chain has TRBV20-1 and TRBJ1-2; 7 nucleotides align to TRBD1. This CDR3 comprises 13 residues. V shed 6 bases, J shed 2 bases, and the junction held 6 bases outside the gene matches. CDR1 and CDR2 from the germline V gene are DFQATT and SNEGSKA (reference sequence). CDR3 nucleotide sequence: TGCAGTGCGGCGGACAGGACCAACTATGGCTACACCTTC. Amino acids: CSAADRTNYGYTF.

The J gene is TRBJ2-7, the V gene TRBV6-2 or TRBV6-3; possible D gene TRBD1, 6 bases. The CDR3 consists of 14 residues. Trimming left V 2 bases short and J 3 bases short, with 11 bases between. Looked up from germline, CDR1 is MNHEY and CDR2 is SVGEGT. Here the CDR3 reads CASSYTRGIYEQYF. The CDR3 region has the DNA TGTGCCAGCAGTTACACCAGGGGTATCTACGAGCAGTACTTC.

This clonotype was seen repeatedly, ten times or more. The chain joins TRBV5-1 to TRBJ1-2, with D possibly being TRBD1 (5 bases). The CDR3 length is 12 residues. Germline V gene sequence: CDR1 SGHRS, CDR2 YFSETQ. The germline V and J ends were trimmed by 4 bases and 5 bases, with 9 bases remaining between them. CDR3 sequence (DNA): TGCGCCAGCAGCACCGACAGTTATGGCTACACCTTC. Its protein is CASSTDSYGYTF.

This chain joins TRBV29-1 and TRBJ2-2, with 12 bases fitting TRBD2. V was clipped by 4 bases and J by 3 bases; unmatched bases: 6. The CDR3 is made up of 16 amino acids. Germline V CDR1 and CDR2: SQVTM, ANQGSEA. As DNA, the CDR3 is TGCAGCGTTGCGACTAGCGGGAGAGTGTACACCGGGGAGCTGTTTTTT. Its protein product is CSVATSGRVYTGELFF.

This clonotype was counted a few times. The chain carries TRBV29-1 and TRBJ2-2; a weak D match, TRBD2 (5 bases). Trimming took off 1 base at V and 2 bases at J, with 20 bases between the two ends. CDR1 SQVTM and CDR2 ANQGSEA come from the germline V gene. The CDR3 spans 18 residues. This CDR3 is CSVEALGRGGINTGELFF. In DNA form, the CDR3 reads TGCAGCGTTGAAGCGTTAGGACGTGGAGGAATTAACACCGGGGAGCTGTTTTTT.

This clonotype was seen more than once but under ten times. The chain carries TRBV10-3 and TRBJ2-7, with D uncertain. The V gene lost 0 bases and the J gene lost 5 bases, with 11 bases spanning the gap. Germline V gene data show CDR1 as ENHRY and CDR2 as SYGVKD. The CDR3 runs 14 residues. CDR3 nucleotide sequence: TGTGCCATCAGTGAGTCTATAGGGTCGGACGAGCAGTACTTC. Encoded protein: CAISESIGSDEQYF.

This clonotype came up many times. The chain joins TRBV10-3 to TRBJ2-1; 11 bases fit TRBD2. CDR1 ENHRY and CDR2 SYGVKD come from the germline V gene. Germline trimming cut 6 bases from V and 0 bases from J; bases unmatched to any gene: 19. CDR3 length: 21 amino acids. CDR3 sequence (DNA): TGTGCCATCAGGGCCGAGGGCGGTAGCGGGAGGGCCAAGAGCTCCTACAATGAGCAGTTCTTC. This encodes CAIRAEGGSGRAKSSYNEQFF.

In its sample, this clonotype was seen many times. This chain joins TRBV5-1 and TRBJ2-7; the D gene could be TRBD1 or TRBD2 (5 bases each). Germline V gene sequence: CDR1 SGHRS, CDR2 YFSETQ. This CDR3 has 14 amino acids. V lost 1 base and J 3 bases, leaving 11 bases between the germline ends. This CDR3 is CASSLSGGDYEQYF. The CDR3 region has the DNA TGCGCCAGCAGCTTGTCTGGGGGTGACTACGAGCAGTACTTC.

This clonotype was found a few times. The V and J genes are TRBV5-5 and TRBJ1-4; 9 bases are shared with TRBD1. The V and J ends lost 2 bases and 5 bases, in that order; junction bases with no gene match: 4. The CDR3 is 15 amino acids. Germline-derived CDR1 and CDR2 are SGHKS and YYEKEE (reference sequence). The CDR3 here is CASSLPGTGNEKLFF. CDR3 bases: TGTGCCAGCAGCTTACCCGGGACAGGGAATGAAAAACTGTTTTTT.

CDR3 protein: CASKKWGTDTQYF. The CDR3 bases are TGTGCCAGCAAAAAGTGGGGCACAGATACGCAGTATTTT. The gene calls are TRBV28 and TRBJ2-3; D ambiguous. Trimming removed 7 bases at V and 1 base at J, with 9 bases between. The CDR3 is 13 amino acids. Germline lookup yields CDR1 MDHEN and CDR2 SYDVKM.